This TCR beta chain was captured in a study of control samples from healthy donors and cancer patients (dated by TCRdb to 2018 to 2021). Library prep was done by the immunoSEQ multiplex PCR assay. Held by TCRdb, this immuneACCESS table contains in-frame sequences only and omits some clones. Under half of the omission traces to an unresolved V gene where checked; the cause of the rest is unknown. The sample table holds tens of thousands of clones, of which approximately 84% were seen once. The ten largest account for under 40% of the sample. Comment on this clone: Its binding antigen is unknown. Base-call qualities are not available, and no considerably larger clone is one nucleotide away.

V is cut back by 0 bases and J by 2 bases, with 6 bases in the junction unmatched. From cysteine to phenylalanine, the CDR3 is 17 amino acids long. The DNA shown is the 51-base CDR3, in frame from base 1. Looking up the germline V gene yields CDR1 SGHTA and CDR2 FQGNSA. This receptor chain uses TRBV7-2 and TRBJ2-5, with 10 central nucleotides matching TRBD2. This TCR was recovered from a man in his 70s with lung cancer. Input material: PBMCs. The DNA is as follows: TGTGCCAGCAGCTTAGCCTTAGCGGGGGGCTTACAAGAGACCCAGTACTTC. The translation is CASSLALAGGLQETQYF.